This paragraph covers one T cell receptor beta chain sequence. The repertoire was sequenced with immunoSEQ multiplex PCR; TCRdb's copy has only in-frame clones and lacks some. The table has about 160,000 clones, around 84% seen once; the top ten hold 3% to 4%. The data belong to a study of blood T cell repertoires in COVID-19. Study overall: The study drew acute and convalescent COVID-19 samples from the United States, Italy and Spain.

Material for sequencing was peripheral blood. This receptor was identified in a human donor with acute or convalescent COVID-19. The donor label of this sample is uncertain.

In DNA form, the CDR3 reads TGCAGTGCTAGACGGGGGGCTGAAGCTTTCTTT. Amino acids: CSARRGAEAFF. The rearrangement links TRBV20-1 to TRBJ1-1; weak D call: TRBD1 (5 bases). This CDR3 is built from 11 residues. Germline CDR1 and CDR2: DFQATT and SNEGSKA (reference sequence). The V end lost 2 bases, the J end lost 6 bases, and 7 bases lay between the germline ends.